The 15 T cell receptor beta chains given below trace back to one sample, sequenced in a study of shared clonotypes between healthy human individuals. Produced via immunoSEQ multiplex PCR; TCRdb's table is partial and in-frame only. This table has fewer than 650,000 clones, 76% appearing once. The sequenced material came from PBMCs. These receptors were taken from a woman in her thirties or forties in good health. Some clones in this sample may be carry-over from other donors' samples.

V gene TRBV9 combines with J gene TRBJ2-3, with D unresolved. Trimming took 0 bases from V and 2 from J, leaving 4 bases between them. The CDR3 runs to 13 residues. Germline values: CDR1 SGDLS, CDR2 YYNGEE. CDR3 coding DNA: TGTGCCAGCAGCGTAGCCTTCACAGATACGCAGTATTTT. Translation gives CASSVAFTDTQYF. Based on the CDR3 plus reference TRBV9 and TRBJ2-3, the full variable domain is DSGVTQTPKHLITATGQRVTLRCSPRSGDLSVYWYQQSLDQGLQFLIQYYNGEERAKGNILERFSAQQFPDLHSELNLSSLELGDSALYFCASSVAFTDTQYFGPGTRLTVL.

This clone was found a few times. CDR3 DNA sequence: TGCGCCAGAGAAACAGGGGCCGTTTACGAGCAGTACTTC. It codes for CARETGAVYEQYF. The rearrangement links TRBV5-1 to TRBJ2-7; 7 bases are a match to TRBD1. The length of the CDR3 is 13 residues. The germline CDR1 and CDR2 sequences are SGHRS and YFSETQ. V gave up 8 bases and J gave up 4 bases; unmatched junction bases: 9. The whole variable domain, remainder taken from reference TRBV5-1 and TRBJ2-7, is KAGVTQTPRYLIKTRGQQVTLSCSPISGHRSVSWYQQTPGQGLQFLFEYFSETQRNKGNFPGRFSGRQFSNSRSEMNVSTLELGDSALYLCARETGAVYEQYFGPGTRLTVT.

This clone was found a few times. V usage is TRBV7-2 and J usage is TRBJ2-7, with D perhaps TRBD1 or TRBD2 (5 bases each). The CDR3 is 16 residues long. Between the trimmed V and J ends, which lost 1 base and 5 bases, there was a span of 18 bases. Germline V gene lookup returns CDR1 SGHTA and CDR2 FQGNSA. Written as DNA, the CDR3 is TGTGCCAGCAGCTTAGGCCATCTGGGGACGCTAAACGAGCAGTACTTC. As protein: CASSLGHLGTLNEQYF.

CDR3 bases: TGTGCCAGCAGTGACTCGACGGGACAGGGGGCCGATGAGCAGTTCTTC. It translates to CASSDSTGQGADEQFF. The chain joins TRBV6-4 to TRBJ2-1; the match to TRBD1 covers 12 bases. Germline V gene lookup returns CDR1 MRHNA and CDR2 SNTAGT. V was pared by 0 bases and J by 8 bases, with 5 bases of the junction left unmatched. The CDR3 loop spans 16 amino acids.

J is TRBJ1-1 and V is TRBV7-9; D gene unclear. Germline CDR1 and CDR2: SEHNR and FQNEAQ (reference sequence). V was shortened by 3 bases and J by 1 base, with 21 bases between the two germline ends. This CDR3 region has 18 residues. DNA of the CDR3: TGTGCCAGCAGCTTTTACCCCACTGCCGACACGGGGAACACTGAAGCTTTCTTT. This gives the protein CASSFYPTADTGNTEAFF.

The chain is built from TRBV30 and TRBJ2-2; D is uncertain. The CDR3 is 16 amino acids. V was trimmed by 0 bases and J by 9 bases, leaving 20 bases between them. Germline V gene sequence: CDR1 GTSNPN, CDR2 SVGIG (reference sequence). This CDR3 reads CAWSVGLPEQSRELFF. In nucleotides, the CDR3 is TGTGCCTGGAGTGTAGGGCTCCCGGAACAGTCCCGGGAGCTGTTTTTT.

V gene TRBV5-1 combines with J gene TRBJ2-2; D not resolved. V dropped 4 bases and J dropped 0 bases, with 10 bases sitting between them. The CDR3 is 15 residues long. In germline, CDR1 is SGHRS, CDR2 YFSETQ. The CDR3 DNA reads TGCGCCAGCAGCCCGGGCCGCCCGAACACCGGGGAGCTGTTTTTT. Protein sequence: CASSPGRPNTGELFF. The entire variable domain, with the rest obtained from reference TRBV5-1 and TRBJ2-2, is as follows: KAGVTQTPRYLIKTRGQQVTLSCSPISGHRSVSWYQQTPGQGLQFLFEYFSETQRNKGNFPGRFSGRQFSNSRSEMNVSTLELGDSALYLCASSPGRPNTGELFFGEGSRLTVL.

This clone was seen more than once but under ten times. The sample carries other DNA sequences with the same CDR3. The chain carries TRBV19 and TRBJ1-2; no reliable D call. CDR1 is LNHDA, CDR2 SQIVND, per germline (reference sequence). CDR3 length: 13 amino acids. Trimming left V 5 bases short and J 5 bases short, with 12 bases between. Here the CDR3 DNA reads TGTGCCAGTAGTCATGGGCCGCCATATGGCTACACCTTC. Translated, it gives CASSHGPPYGYTF.

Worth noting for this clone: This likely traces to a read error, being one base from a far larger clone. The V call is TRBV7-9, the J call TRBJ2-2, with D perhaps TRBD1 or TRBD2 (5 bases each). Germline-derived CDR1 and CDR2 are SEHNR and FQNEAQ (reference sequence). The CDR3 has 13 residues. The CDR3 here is CASSPHTIGELLF. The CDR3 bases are TGTGCCAGCAGCCCTCATACAATAGGGGAGCTGCTTTTT.

CDR3 in DNA: TGCGCCAGCAAATCCGGGACTAGCGGGAGCGAGACCCAGTACTTC. This gives the protein CASKSGTSGSETQYF. V and J are TRBV5-1 and TRBJ2-5, with 14 bases fitting TRBD2. Germline V CDR1 and CDR2: SGHRS, YFSETQ. Unmatched junction bases numbered 6, after V lost 6 bases and J lost 5 bases. CDR3 length: 15 amino acids.

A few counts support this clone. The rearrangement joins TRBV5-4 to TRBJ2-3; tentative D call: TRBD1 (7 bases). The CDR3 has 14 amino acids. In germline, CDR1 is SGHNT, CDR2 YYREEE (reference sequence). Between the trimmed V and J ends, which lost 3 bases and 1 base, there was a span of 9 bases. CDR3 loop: CASSWRGRTDTQYF. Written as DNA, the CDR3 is TGTGCCAGCAGCTGGAGGGGGCGCACAGATACGCAGTATTTT.

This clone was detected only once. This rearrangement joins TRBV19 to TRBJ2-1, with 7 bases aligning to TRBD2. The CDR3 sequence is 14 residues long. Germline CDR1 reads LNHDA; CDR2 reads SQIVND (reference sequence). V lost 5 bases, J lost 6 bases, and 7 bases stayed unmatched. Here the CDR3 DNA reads TGTGCCAGTAGTCCGGGACTAATTTCCAATGAGCAGTTCTTC. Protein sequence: CASSPGLISNEQFF.

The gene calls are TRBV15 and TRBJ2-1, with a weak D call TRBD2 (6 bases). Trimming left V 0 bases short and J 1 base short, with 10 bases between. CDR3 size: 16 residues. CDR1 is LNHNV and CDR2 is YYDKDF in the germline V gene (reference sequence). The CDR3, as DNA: TGTGCCACCAGCAGAGATCGAGGGAGGTCCTACAATGAGCAGTTCTTC. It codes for CATSRDRGRSYNEQFF.

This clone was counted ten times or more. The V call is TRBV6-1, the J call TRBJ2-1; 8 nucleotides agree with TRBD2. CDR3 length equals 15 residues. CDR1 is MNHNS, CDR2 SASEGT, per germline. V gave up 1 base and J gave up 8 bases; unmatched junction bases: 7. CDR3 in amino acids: CASSEDSGTSHEQFF. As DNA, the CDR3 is TGTGCCAGCAGTGAAGACTCCGGGACTAGTCATGAGCAGTTCTTC.

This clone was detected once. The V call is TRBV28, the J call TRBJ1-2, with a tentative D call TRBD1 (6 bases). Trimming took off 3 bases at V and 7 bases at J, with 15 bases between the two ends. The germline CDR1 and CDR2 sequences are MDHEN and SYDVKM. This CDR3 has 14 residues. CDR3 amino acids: CASSFQGGFGGYTF. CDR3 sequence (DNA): TGTGCCAGCAGTTTCCAAGGGGGGTTCGGTGGCTACACCTTC.